This T cell receptor (beta chain) comes out of a study of blood T cell repertoires in COVID-19. For the study at large: Acute and convalescent COVID-19 samples came from the United States, Italy and Spain. T cells, B-cell-depleted T cells, or PBMCs supplied cDNA or gDNA.

The CDR3 contains 14 residues. Germline CDR1 and CDR2: SGHNT and YYREEE (reference sequence). Trimming left V 2 bases short and J 4 bases short, with 11 bases between. Original handling: Nucleated cell number was recorded as an estimate derived from reference gene primer amplification. The protocol was immunoSEQ multiplex PCR, while the TCRdb copy is restricted to in-frame clones and leaves out a portion. Clone size and V and J calls were adopted from that table, with D and trimming inferred from the DNA. The sample records tens of thousands of clones, over 80% being singletons. The chain combines TRBV5-4 with TRBJ2-3; D is uncertain. The material sequenced was peripheral blood. This TCR was sampled from a human donor in a cohort sampled during active COVID-19. The CDR3: CASSLSAGPDTQYF. The DNA of the CDR3 is TGTGCCAGCAGCTTATCGGCAGGCCCAGATACGCAGTATTTT.